This T cell receptor (beta chain) was profiled in a study of shared clonotypes between healthy human individuals. The table came from immunoSEQ multiplex PCR; TCRdb's copy has only in-frame clones and leaves some out. This table has 950,000 to 1,300,000 clones, approximately 70% appearing once. This CDR3 has 14 amino acids. The germline V gene encodes CDR1 MNHEY and CDR2 SVGAGI. Trimming removed 6 bases at V and 0 bases at J, with 12 bases between. The sample consisted of memory CD4+ T cells sorted from blood. Subset: CD45RA-negative fraction. The sequence derives from a man between 18 and 29 years old in good health. This rearrangement joins TRBV6-5 to TRBJ2-7, with a tentative D call TRBD1 (6 bases). The CDR3 sequence is CASRAGDLSYEQYF. The CDR3 nucleotides are TGTGCCAGCAGGGCAGGGGACCTCTCCTACGAGCAGTACTTC.